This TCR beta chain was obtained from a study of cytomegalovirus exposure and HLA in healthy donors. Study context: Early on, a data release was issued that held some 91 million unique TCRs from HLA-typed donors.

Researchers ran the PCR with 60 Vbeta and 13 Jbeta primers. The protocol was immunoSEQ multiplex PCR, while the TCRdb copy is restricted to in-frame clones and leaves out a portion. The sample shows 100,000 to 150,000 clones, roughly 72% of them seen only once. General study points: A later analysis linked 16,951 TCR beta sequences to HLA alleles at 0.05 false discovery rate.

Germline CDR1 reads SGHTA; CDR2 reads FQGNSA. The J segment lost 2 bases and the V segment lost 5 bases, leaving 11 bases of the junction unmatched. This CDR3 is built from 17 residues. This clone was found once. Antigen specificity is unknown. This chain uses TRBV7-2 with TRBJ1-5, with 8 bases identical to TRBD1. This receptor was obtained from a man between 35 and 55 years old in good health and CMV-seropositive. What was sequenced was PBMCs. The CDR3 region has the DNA TGTGCCAGCAGCACGCAGACAGGGGAATTTGGCAATCAGCCCCAGCATTTT. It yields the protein CASSTQTGEFGNQPQHF.